Reported below is one T cell receptor (beta chain). These data originate in a study of control samples from healthy donors and cancer patients. This CDR3 spans 15 amino acids. Per the germline V gene, CDR1 is SGDLS and CDR2 is YYNGEE. The V end was cut by 0 bases, the J end by 5 bases, with 11 bases between. Sequenced by immunoSEQ multiplex PCR; TCRdb stores in-frame clones only, minus some. The table has some 76,000 clones, around 92% seen once. The source material was PBMCs. This receptor was obtained from a man in his 60s with lung cancer. This chain joins TRBV9 and TRBJ2-2, with D possibly matching TRBD2 (6 bases). The CDR3, as DNA: TGTGCCAGCAGCGTAGACGTTGGGGGGACCGGGGAGCTGTTTTTT. Its protein product is CASSVDVGGTGELFF.